One TCR beta chain is described in this entry. Methods used by the authors: Reference gene primer amplification in the assay estimated nucleated cell counts. Assay: immunoSEQ multiplex PCR; the TCRdb copy retains only in-frame clones and omits some. That table is the source of V, J and clone size, and D and trimming were worked out from the DNA. There are 200,000 to 250,000 clones in the sample; approximately 86% occur only once, and around 3% lies in the top ten. This sample is drawn from a study of blood T cell repertoires in COVID-19. Study background: From the United States, Italy and Spain came samples of acute and convalescent COVID-19. PBMCs, B-cell-depleted T cells, or T cells provided the cDNA or gDNA that made up the material.

Germline V gene sequence: CDR1 SGHTA, CDR2 FQGTGA. V was shortened by 5 bases and J by 4 bases, with 18 bases between the two germline ends. The CDR3 is 15 amino acids. The genes are TRBV7-3 and TRBJ2-7, with D possibly TRBD2 on 6 matching bases. The sequence came from a man aged 60 to 69 with acute or convalescent COVID-19. Sample: peripheral blood. In nucleotides, the CDR3 is TGTGCCAGCAGCCCCGGGACTCATTCTTCTTACGAGCAGTACTTC. It is translated as CASSPGTHSSYEQYF.